Here is one T cell receptor (beta chain) with its context. This clone was observed a few times. The clone's antigen remains unknown. No much larger clone is present one base from it, and per-base qualities are unavailable. Using the deep immunoSEQ assay, multiplex PCR amplified TCR CDR3 regions from genomic DNA. Genomic DNA extracted from each cell subset was distributed evenly over all wells of several immunoSEQ 96-well plates, and each plate served as one replicate. For sorted subsets, approximately 210 ng genomic DNA, equal to some 30,000 T cell genomes, was loaded into each replicate PCR. Purified libraries were quantified with a Qubit 3.0 fluorometer, sized on a Bioanalyzer 2100, and re-quantified with the KAPA Library Quantification kit. Every immunoSEQ 96-well plate was sequenced on a separate single-read 150-cycle Illumina NextSeq 550 flow cell. Per the authors' processing: Because only junctional sequences without quality scores were contained in the immunoSEQ output, filtering matching that applied to full-length reads could not be performed. To assign V/J genes and CDR3, sequences were annotated using PyIR, a Python wrapper for IgBLAST v1.9, with IMGT germline references. Reads were removed for weak V/J assignments (E-value above 1e-6), missing CDR3, stop codons, out-of-frame junctions, or ambiguous translated residues. V3J clonotypes were defined as sequences sharing an identical inferred V gene, J gene, and CDR3 amino acid sequence. Percentage overlap between repertoires was calculated by dividing the number of shared unique clonotypes by the size of the smaller repertoire. Repertoire richness was assessed with RTK rarefaction, the Chao1 estimator, and Recon v2.1 estimates of unobserved clonotypes. Generation probabilities for all TCRbeta clonotypes obtained by the gDNA method from a handful of donors were computed using OLGA. TCRdb took this table from immuneACCESS and kept in-frame rearrangements with V and J called. Such tables lack part of the clones; where checked against another copy, unresolved V genes explain under half of the gap, and the rest is unexplained. That table is the source of V, J and clone size, and D and trimming were worked out from the DNA. The sample table shows around 2.5 million clones, and 80% to 95% are seen once. The ten largest clones represent 0.35% to 0.45% of the sample.

Healthy HIV-negative adults with no recently reported acute infections or vaccinations were included as donors. Every donor was a Caucasian adult living in Nashville, Tennessee, USA. CD4+ T cells were enriched by magnetic negative selection; naive cells were then positively selected on CD45RA, and the negative fraction formed the memory subset. Blood was obtained by leukapheresis, after which PBMCs were separated by Ficoll-Histopaque density gradient centrifugation and cryopreserved in liquid nitrogen vapor phase. Analytical flow cytometry was used to check the purity and quantity of each magnetically sorted T cell population. Genomic DNA was isolated from every sorted fraction and measured by UV absorbance on a Nanodrop 2000c. The data derive from a study of shared clonotypes between healthy human individuals (dated by TCRdb to 2019 to 2021). About the full investigation: Two women and a few men aged 18 to 49 years were included in the cohort. Leukapheresis yielded between about 0.9 and 9 billion PBMCs per donor. To estimate repertoire size and how much clonotypes are shared between individuals, the study performed deep sequencing of blood TCR repertoires from 4 to 6 healthy adults. Different laboratories and diverse techniques were used to prepare libraries and sequence TCR repertoires, to increase sequencing depth and limit assay-specific biases. For each donor, CD4 naive and CD4 memory were each given three plates, CD8 naive was given two plates, and CD8 memory was given one plate. Results the study describes overall, beyond this receptor: Sampling was limited to blood, and TCR repertoires in tissue likely differ from TCR repertoires in blood. Based on pairwise subsampling, the degree of clonotype sharing among donors was expected to be affected by sequencing depth. Because the study included only a small number of donors, the genetic and exposure-history diversity represented was limited. Compared with non-shared clonotypes, clonotypes shared by all four sorted-subset donors had higher generation probabilities. Larger estimated clonotype richness was generally found for naive subsets than for memory subsets. Even with the large sequencing depth, rarefaction of the sorted-subset datasets indicated that sequencing was incomplete. When several donors were compared, the shared fraction of clonotypes was about 5.5% for naive CD4, over 3% for naive CD8, 2% to 2.5% for memory CD4, and around 0.37% for memory CD8.

CDR3 length: 15 amino acids, cysteine to phenylalanine. Only CDR3 DNA is held: 45 bases, read in frame from base 1. V was cut back by 1 base and J by 4 bases, leaving a gap of 14 bases between them. From a lookup of the germline V gene, CDR1 and CDR2 are SGHRS and YFSETQ. The sequencing input was naive CD4+ T cells from PBMCs. The cell subset or site label corresponds to: CD45RA+ positively selected. The receptor chain draws on TRBV5-1 and TRBJ1-1, with the D gene call left open. The source of this sequence is a man in his late teens or twenties in good health. Some clones in this sample may be carry-over from other donors' samples. The sequenced DNA is TGCGCCAGCAGCTTGATATCTATTCGGTTCACTGAAGCTTTCTTT. Its protein product is CASSLISIRFTEAFF.